This T cell receptor (beta chain) appears in the sequencing data of a study of response to subunit inactivated influenza vaccine (dated by TCRdb to 2016 to 2019). Context from the whole study: To follow how T cells responded to a trivalent subunit inactivated influenza vaccine, the researchers relied on deep quantitative profiling of the T cell receptor repertoire.

Library preparation was by RT-PCR. TCRdb lists the instrument as Illumina HiSeq 2500. Using fastp trimming at Q25 and MiXCR clonotype assembly, TCRdb reanalyzed the public sequencing data and kept in-frame beta chains. Rows matching on CDR3 protein sequence are summarized as one entry with the most common DNA and genes. Recorded for this sample are about 700,000 distinct CDR3 sequences; about 15% of them occurred a single time. The ten biggest clones cover 6% to 9.5% of the sample. The CDR3 covers 16 residues, taking in both the cysteine and the phenylalanine. Only the CDR3 region is kept as DNA, spanning 48 bases read in frame from base 1. Via the germline V gene, CDR1 is SGHTA and CDR2 FQGNSA. V loses 5 bases of germline sequence and J loses 1 base, and the interval between the two ends is 17 bases. About this clonotype itself: Its antigen is not yet known. Per-base qualities were not stored, and no clone one base away is much larger.

Beyond this particular receptor, the publication reports: The authors proposed that each seasonal influenza vaccination may bring in only a limited number of new T cells.

The starting material was PBMCs from blood, obtained around two weeks before vaccination. This clonotype was sampled from a man aged 50 to 59 who received an inactivated influenza vaccine. Donor details come from another sample of the same person, matched by shared clones. The receptor chain draws on TRBV7-2 and TRBJ1-1, with the D segment identity uncertain. The nucleotide sequence reads TGTGCCAGCAGCCTGGAAAGGCCGCAGGCGAACACTGAAGCTTTCTTT. It encodes CASSLERPQANTEAFF.